Listed here are 21 T cell receptor beta chains from one sample, sequenced in a study of T cell responses to AZD1222 COVID-19 vaccine. Measured with immunoSEQ multiplex PCR; TCRdb has only the in-frame clones, and not every one. The data contain 120,000 or so clones, 92% of them singletons. Material: peripheral blood, obtained on day 0 of AZD1222 vaccination. The source of these receptors is an adult in good health.

V is TRBV28 and J is TRBJ1-4; 9 nucleotides line up with TRBD1. The J segment lost 8 bases and the V segment lost 4 bases, leaving 8 bases of the junction unmatched. This CDR3 region has 15 residues. Germline assignment: CDR1 MDHEN and CDR2 SYDVKM. As DNA, the CDR3 is TGTGCCAGCAGTTACTCCGACAGGGGGATAGAAAAACTGTTTTTT. Translated, it gives CASSYSDRGIEKLFF.

The rearrangement uses TRBV2 and TRBJ2-5, with D perhaps matching TRBD2 (5 bases). The CDR3 contains 14 residues. V was trimmed by 2 bases and J by 3 bases, leaving 10 bases between them. Germline V CDR1 and CDR2: SNHLY, FYNNEI. In DNA form, the CDR3 reads TGTGCCAGCAGTGAAAAAACGGGAAAAGAGACCCAGTACTTC. This encodes CASSEKTGKETQYF.

The sample holds one count of this clone. The chain recombines TRBV10-3 with TRBJ2-3; TRBD2 matches at 13 bases. The V gene's germline CDR1 is ENHRY and CDR2 SYGVKD. This CDR3 region has 15 residues. Germline trimming cut 6 bases from V and 3 bases from J; bases unmatched to any gene: 3. The DNA of the CDR3 is TGTGCCATCAGCACTAGCGGGGGGGCAACAGATACGCAGTATTTT. Translating it yields CAISTSGGATDTQYF.

The chain employs TRBV5-4 and TRBJ1-6; possible D gene TRBD1, 5 bases. CDR3 length: 16 amino acids. Trimming removed 0 bases from V and 8 bases from J, with 15 bases in between. Germline values: CDR1 SGHNT, CDR2 YYREEE (reference sequence). The CDR3 region is CASSLGGGRDHSPLHF. DNA for the CDR3: TGTGCCAGCAGCTTGGGAGGTGGCCGGGACCATTCACCCCTCCACTTT.

This chain joins TRBV5-1 and TRBJ1-4; weak D call: TRBD1 (5 bases). There are 18 residues in the CDR3. With 0 bases removed from V and 2 bases from J, the gap between germline ends came to 17 bases. CDR1 SGHRS and CDR2 YFSETQ come from the germline V gene. As DNA, the CDR3 is TGCGCCAGCAGCTTGGAGGGCAGGGTGCGGCAGACTAATGAAAAACTGTTTTTT. It translates to CASSLEGRVRQTNEKLFF.

The V call is TRBV2, the J call TRBJ1-5; a weak D match, TRBD1 (6 bases). Germline CDR1 reads SNHLY; CDR2 reads FYNNEI. The CDR3 is made up of 15 amino acids. V dropped 1 base and J dropped 2 bases, with 9 bases sitting between them. The CDR3 DNA is TGTGCCAGCAGTGAAGTAGGGGGTGGCAATCAGCCCCAGCATTTT. It codes for CASSEVGGGNQPQHF. The entire variable domain, with the rest obtained from reference TRBV2 and TRBJ1-5, is as follows: EPEVTQTPSHQVTQMGQEVILRCVPISNHLYFYWYRQILGQKVEFLVSFYNNEISEKSEIFDDQFSVERPDGSNFTLKIRSTKLEDSAMYFCASSEVGGGNQPQHFGDGTRLSIL.

The chain recombines TRBV7-7 with TRBJ2-2; TRBD2 might be the D (6 bases). This CDR3 region has 13 residues. V dropped 2 bases and J dropped 6 bases, with 7 bases sitting between them. CDR1 and CDR2 from the germline V gene are SSHAT and FNYEAQ (reference sequence). In DNA, the CDR3 is TGTGCCAGCAGCTTAACGGGGGCCGGGGAGCTGTTTTTT. Translated: CASSLTGAGELFF.

The gene calls are TRBV6-5 and TRBJ2-1; a possible D gene is TRBD2 (6 bases). The CDR3 has 15 amino acids. Trimming pared 4 bases from V and 2 bases from J, leaving 12 bases between. Per the germline V gene, CDR1 is MNHEY and CDR2 is SVGAGI. CDR3 amino acids: CASSSLALAYNEQFF. The CDR3 DNA reads as TGTGCCAGCAGTTCGCTAGCGCTTGCCTACAATGAGCAGTTCTTC.

The rearrangement links TRBV28 to TRBJ1-5; TRBD1 matches 11 bases. The V and J ends lost 5 bases and 6 bases, in that order; junction bases with no gene match: 9. Germline V gives CDR1 MDHEN, CDR2 SYDVKM. The length of the CDR3 is 16 residues. CDR3 amino acids: CASSPPGQGVPQPQHF. The DNA for the CDR3 is TGTGCCAGCAGTCCTCCGGGACAGGGGGTGCCTCAGCCCCAGCATTTT.

The genes are TRBV3-1 (or the pseudogene TRBV3-2) and TRBJ1-1; TRBD1 agrees at 7 bases. The V gene end was trimmed by 5 bases and the J gene end by 1 base; junction bases not matched to a gene: 4. Per the germline V gene, CDR1 is LGHDT and CDR2 is YNNKEL (reference sequence). The CDR3 spans 14 residues. The CDR3 loop reads CASSARTGNTEAFF. Here the CDR3 DNA reads TGTGCCAGCAGCGCACGGACAGGGAACACTGAAGCTTTCTTT.

The gene calls are TRBV27 and TRBJ2-1; D is ambiguous. This CDR3 has 18 residues. CDR1 and CDR2 from the germline V gene are MNHEY and SMNVEV (reference sequence). Trimming pared 1 base from V and 0 bases from J, leaving 16 bases between. The DNA for the CDR3 is TGTGCCAGCAGTTTATACTTCCAATTCGAGAGCTCCTACAATGAGCAGTTCTTC. Translated, it gives CASSLYFQFESSYNEQFF.

V is TRBV6-5 and J is TRBJ2-1; D is possibly TRBD2 (5 bases). Germline V gene data show CDR1 as MNHEY and CDR2 as SVGAGI. V was cut by 6 bases and J by 2 bases, with 8 bases left in between. The CDR3 is 13 residues long. CDR3 loop: CASRPGAYNEQFF. Written as DNA, the CDR3 is TGTGCCAGCAGGCCCGGGGCCTACAATGAGCAGTTCTTC.

This chain links TRBV15 with TRBJ1-2; D gene uncertain. V lost 5 bases and J lost 3, with 16 bases in between. CDR1 and CDR2 (germline): LNHNV, YYDKDF (reference sequence). There are 15 residues in the CDR3. The CDR3 protein is CATSSQGRSYYGYTF. For the CDR3, the DNA is TGTGCCACCAGCTCTCAAGGACGCTCATACTATGGCTACACCTTC.

V and J are TRBV29-1 and TRBJ1-4, with D hard to call. From germline, CDR1 is SQVTM and CDR2 ANQGSEA. The CDR3 is made up of 13 amino acids. V gave up 6 bases and J gave up 0 bases, with 8 bases separating them. In DNA, the CDR3 is TGCAGCGTACGGGATGCAACTAATGAAAAACTGTTTTTT. It codes for CSVRDATNEKLFF.

The V and J genes are TRBV10-2 and TRBJ1-1; possible D gene TRBD1, 5 bases. The CDR3 length is 14 residues. The V gene lost 7 bases and the J gene lost 6 bases, with 18 bases spanning the gap. Germline CDR1 and CDR2: WSHSY and SAAADI. The chain's CDR3 is CASKRIRGRPEAFF. The CDR3 coding sequence is TGCGCCAGCAAGAGGATTAGGGGACGGCCTGAAGCTTTCTTT.

This clone is a singleton in its sample. The chain links TRBV6-5 to TRBJ1-5; the match to TRBD1 covers 8 bases. Germline CDR1 is MNHEY and CDR2 is SVGAGI. J lost 2 bases, V lost 7 bases, and 7 bases had no gene match. The CDR3 runs to 15 residues. The CDR3 bases are TGTGCCAGCAAGGGACAGGCGGGTGGCAATCAGCCCCAGCATTTT. Residues: CASKGQAGGNQPQHF.

The gene calls are TRBV13 and TRBJ1-1; 7 positions agree with TRBD1. The CDR3 is made up of 15 amino acids. Germline V gives CDR1 PRHDT, CDR2 FYEKMQ (reference sequence). Trimming removed 2 bases from V and 0 bases from J; junction bases left unmatched: 3. The CDR3 protein is CASSLTGALNTEAFF. CDR3 DNA: TGTGCCAGCAGCTTAACAGGGGCTCTGAACACTGAAGCTTTCTTT.

The CDR3 nucleotides read TGTGCCAGCACACGAGAAATAAACTATGGCTACACCTTC. Translating gives CASTREINYGYTF. J is TRBJ1-2 and V is TRBV6-5; D remains ambiguous. Germline lookup yields CDR1 MNHEY and CDR2 SVGAGI. The CDR3 is 13 residues long. V lost 7 bases, J lost 2 bases, and 11 bases lay in between.

V is TRBV29-1 and J is TRBJ2-3; D may correspond to TRBD1 or TRBD2 (6 bases each). V gave up 4 bases and J gave up 3 bases, with 8 bases separating them. Germline V CDR1 and CDR2: SQVTM, ANQGSEA. This CDR3 contains 12 residues. Here the CDR3 reads CSVAGATDTQYF. The DNA for the CDR3 is TGCAGCGTTGCGGGGGCGACAGATACGCAGTATTTT.

Only one count was recorded for this clone. The chain recombines TRBV4-3 with TRBJ1-4; D is unclear. Germline assignment: CDR1 LGHNA and CDR2 YSLEER. The CDR3 totals 14 residues. V dropped 5 bases and J dropped 7 bases, with 14 bases sitting between them. For the CDR3, the DNA is TGCGCCAGCAGCTCTCGTAGGAGCGGTGAAAAACTGTTTTTT. Amino acids: CASSSRRSGEKLFF.

The chain recombines TRBV19 with TRBJ1-5, with a tentative D call TRBD1 (5 bases). Trimming took off 1 base at V and 3 bases at J, with 10 bases between the two ends. The CDR3 runs 15 residues. Germline CDR1 LNHDA, CDR2 SQIVND (reference sequence). CDR3 sequence (DNA): TGTGCCAGTAGTATAGCAAACAGGAACAATCAGCCCCAGCATTTT. Its protein is CASSIANRNNQPQHF. The complete variable domain, with remaining parts taken from reference TRBV19 and TRBJ1-5, reads DGGITQSPKYLFRKEGQNVTLSCEQNLNHDAMYWYRQDPGQGLRLIYYSQIVNDFQKGDIAEGYSVSREKKESFPLTVTSAQKNPTAFYLCASSIANRNNQPQHFGDGTRLSIL.